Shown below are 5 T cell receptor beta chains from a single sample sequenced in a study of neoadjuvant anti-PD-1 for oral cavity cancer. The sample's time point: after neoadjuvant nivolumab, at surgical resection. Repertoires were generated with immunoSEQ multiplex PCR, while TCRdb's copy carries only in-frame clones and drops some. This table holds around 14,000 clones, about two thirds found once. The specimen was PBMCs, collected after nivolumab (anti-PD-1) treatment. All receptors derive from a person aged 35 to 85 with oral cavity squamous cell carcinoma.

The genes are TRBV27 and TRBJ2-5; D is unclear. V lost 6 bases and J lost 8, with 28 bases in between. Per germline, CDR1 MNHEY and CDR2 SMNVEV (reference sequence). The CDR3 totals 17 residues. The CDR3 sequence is CASSSGRHPDLRRTQYF. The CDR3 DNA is TGTGCCAGCAGCTCCGGGCGGCACCCTGACCTAAGACGAACCCAGTACTTC.

The CDR3 DNA sequence: TGTGCCAGCAGTGAGGCGCCCGCTAGCACAGATACGCAGTATTTT. It is translated as CASSEAPASTDTQYF. The V gene is TRBV6-4, the J gene TRBJ2-3, with no clear D. The CDR3 runs 15 residues. From germline, CDR1 is MRHNA and CDR2 SNTAGT. Trimming removed 3 bases at V and 0 bases at J, with 10 bases between.

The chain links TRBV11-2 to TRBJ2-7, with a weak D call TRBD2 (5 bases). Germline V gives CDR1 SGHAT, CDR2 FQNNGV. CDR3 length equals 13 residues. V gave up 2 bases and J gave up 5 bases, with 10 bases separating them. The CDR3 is CASSLRRAHEQYF. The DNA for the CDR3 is TGTGCCAGCAGCTTACGGCGGGCCCACGAGCAGTACTTC.

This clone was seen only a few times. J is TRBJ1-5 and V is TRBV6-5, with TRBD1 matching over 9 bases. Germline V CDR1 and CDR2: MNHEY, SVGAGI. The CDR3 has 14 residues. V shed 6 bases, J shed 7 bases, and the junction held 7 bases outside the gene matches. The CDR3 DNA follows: TGTGCCAGCAGCACCACAGGGGGCAGGCAGCCCCAGCATTTT. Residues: CASSTTGGRQPQHF.

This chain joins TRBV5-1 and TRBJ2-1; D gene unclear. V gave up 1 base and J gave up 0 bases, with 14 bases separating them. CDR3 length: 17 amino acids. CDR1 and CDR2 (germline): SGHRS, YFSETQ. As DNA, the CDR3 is TGCGCCAGCAGCTTGTTCTCTCGCGGTAACTCCTACAATGAGCAGTTCTTC. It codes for CASSLFSRGNSYNEQFF.